The 17 T cell receptor beta chains listed next were all sequenced from one sample in a study of cytomegalovirus exposure and HLA in healthy donors. The study ran its PCR with 60 Vbeta and 13 Jbeta primers. Repertoires were generated with immunoSEQ multiplex PCR, while TCRdb's copy carries only in-frame clones and drops some. The sample yields under 150,000 clones, around three quarters seen once. Source material: PBMCs. The receptors come from a man aged 25 to 40 in good health and CMV-seropositive.

The chain has TRBV21-1 and TRBJ2-7; TRBD1, the table's D call, was not compared with the DNA. TRBV21-1 is labeled a pseudogene. The CDR3 is made up of 16 amino acids. In DNA, the CDR3 is TGTGCCAGCAGCAAAGGCAGTAGGGGATCCTCCTACGAGCAGTACTTC. This gives the protein CASSKGSRGSSYEQYF.

This chain connects TRBV9 to TRBJ2-1; 9 nucleotides align to TRBD2. The CDR3 spans 16 residues. The germline gives CDR1 SGDLS, CDR2 YYNGEE. Trimming at V came to 0 bases and at J to 2 bases, leaving 3 bases not matched to a gene. The CDR3 spells CASSVVGLATYNEQFF. Written as DNA, the CDR3 is TGTGCCAGCAGCGTAGTAGGACTAGCGACCTACAATGAGCAGTTCTTC.

This sequence joins TRBV5-1 and TRBJ1-2; D call uncertain. Trimming stripped 0 bases from V and 8 bases from J, with 11 bases between. In germline, CDR1 is SGHRS, CDR2 YFSETQ. This CDR3 is built from 13 residues. The CDR3 DNA sequence: TGCGCCAGCAGCTTGGGACACCGTCCGGGCTACACCTTC. Translating gives CASSLGHRPGYTF.

This chain joins TRBV10-3 and TRBJ1-2; D remains ambiguous. V shed 2 bases and J shed 1 base, with 8 bases lying between them. The CDR3 has 14 amino acids. CDR1 ENHRY and CDR2 SYGVKD come from the germline V gene. The CDR3 protein is CAISEIGSNYGYTF. DNA of the CDR3: TGTGCCATCAGTGAGATTGGGAGTAACTATGGCTACACCTTC.

Of note for this clone: Additional DNA sequences in this sample encode the identical CDR3. This chain links TRBV5-1 with TRBJ2-5; 15 nucleotides align to TRBD2. V shed 2 bases, J shed 4 bases, and the junction held 6 bases outside the gene matches. The germline gives CDR1 SGHRS, CDR2 YFSETQ. The CDR3 is 17 amino acids. CDR3 sequence reads: CASSFGLAGGGGETQYF. The CDR3, as DNA: TGCGCCAGCAGCTTTGGACTAGCGGGGGGGGGTGGAGAGACCCAGTACTTC.

The V gene is TRBV27, the J gene TRBJ2-2; TRBD1 aligns across 8 bases. Looked up from germline, CDR1 is MNHEY and CDR2 is SMNVEV (reference sequence). The CDR3 sequence is 15 residues long. The V and J ends lost 7 bases and 0 bases, in that order; junction bases with no gene match: 4. The CDR3 sequence: CASTLTGANTGELFF. CDR3 in DNA: TGTGCCAGCACCCTGACAGGGGCGAACACCGGGGAGCTGTTTTTT.

This clone has a handful of counts. The chain uses TRBV5-6 and TRBJ1-6; D is unclear. In germline, CDR1 is SGHDT, CDR2 YYEEEE. CDR3 length equals 12 residues. V was clipped by 0 bases and J by 9 bases, with 4 bases between them. CDR3 bases: TGTGCCAGCAGCTTGGGAGGTTCACCCCTCCACTTT. Its translation is CASSLGGSPLHF.

This sequence joins TRBV28 and TRBJ2-2; 13 bases fit TRBD2. This CDR3 has 16 amino acids. From germline, CDR1 is MDHEN and CDR2 SYDVKM. V gave up 6 bases and J gave up 6 bases; unmatched junction bases: 7. This CDR3 is CASSHTSGRASGELFF. CDR3 nucleotide sequence: TGTGCCAGCAGCCACACTAGCGGGAGGGCCTCCGGGGAGCTGTTTTTT.

The gene calls are TRBV5-5 and TRBJ1-1; 8 bases match TRBD1. The CDR3 has 16 amino acids. Trimming at V came to 5 bases and at J to 3 bases, leaving 12 bases not matched to a gene. Per germline, CDR1 SGHKS and CDR2 YYEKEE (reference sequence). In DNA form, the CDR3 reads TGTGCCAGCAGGTCGACCCGGACAGGGTTGGACACTGAAGCTTTCTTT. It specifies CASRSTRTGLDTEAFF.

The chain has TRBV13 and TRBJ2-5; D possibly corresponds to TRBD2 (6 bases). The end of the DNA aligns better with TRBJ2-7, so the J call may be wrong. Germline V lookup: CDR1 PRHDT, CDR2 FYEKMQ (reference sequence). CDR3 length: 16 amino acids. CDR3 in DNA: TGTGCCAGCAGCCCCCAGTATAGCGGATCCCCCTACGAGCAGTACTTC. Its protein is CASSPQYSGSPYEQYF.

The rearrangement uses TRBV6-5 and TRBJ2-2, with 9 bases fitting TRBD2. The CDR3 has 16 amino acids. Germline CDR1 reads MNHEY; CDR2 reads SVGAGI. Germline trimming cut 4 bases from V and 6 bases from J; bases unmatched to any gene: 9. CDR3 nucleotides: TGTGCCAGCAGTTCTGTGTTAGCGGGAGCTCCCGGGGAGCTGTTTTTT. Its translation is CASSSVLAGAPGELFF.

This clone was detected once. J is TRBJ1-5 and V is TRBV2, with 7 bases aligning to TRBD1. CDR1 is SNHLY and CDR2 is FYNNEI in the germline V gene. J gave up 4 bases and V 6 bases, and 6 bases lay outside the gene matches. The CDR3 is made up of 14 amino acids. The CDR3 loop is CASRKDRTNQPQHF. DNA of the CDR3: TGTGCCAGCAGGAAGGACAGGACTAATCAGCCCCAGCATTTT.

The chain is built from TRBV30 and TRBJ1-1; the D gene is possibly TRBD1 (5 bases). V dropped 0 bases and J dropped 3 bases, with 8 bases sitting between them. The germline V gene has CDR1 GTSNPN and CDR2 SVGIG (reference sequence). The CDR3 runs to 13 residues. The DNA for the CDR3 is TGTGCCTGGAGTGTGGGGGGGTACACTGAAGCTTTCTTT. Its protein is CAWSVGGYTEAFF.

The gene calls are TRBV9 and TRBJ1-3; 10 bases match TRBD1. The ends lost 4 bases at V and 3 bases at J; junction bases unmatched: 7. CDR3 length equals 16 residues. The germline V gene encodes CDR1 SGDLS and CDR2 YYNGEE. The CDR3 here is CASSSKTGGYGNTIYF. DNA of the CDR3: TGTGCCAGCAGCTCGAAGACAGGGGGCTATGGAAACACCATATATTTT. Drawing the rest from reference TRBV9 and TRBJ1-3, the complete variable domain is DSGVTQTPKHLITATGQRVTLRCSPRSGDLSVYWYQQSLDQGLQFLIQYYNGEERAKGNILERFSAQQFPDLHSELNLSSLELGDSALYFCASSSKTGGYGNTIYFGEGSWLTVV.

J is TRBJ1-2 and V is TRBV9; tentative D call: TRBD1 (5 bases). With 4 bases removed from V and 4 bases from J, the gap between germline ends came to 14 bases. Germline values: CDR1 SGDLS, CDR2 YYNGEE. CDR3 length: 14 residues. The CDR3, as DNA: TGTGCCAGCAGCCCGCGCAGGGAAGGCTATGGCTACACCTTC. This sequence encodes CASSPRREGYGYTF. The entire variable domain, with the rest obtained from reference TRBV9 and TRBJ1-2, is as follows: DSGVTQTPKHLITATGQRVTLRCSPRSGDLSVYWYQQSLDQGLQFLIQYYNGEERAKGNILERFSAQQFPDLHSELNLSSLELGDSALYFCASSPRREGYGYTFGSGTRLTVV.

The chain employs TRBV5-1 and TRBJ2-3; 7 positions match TRBD2. Germline V gene sequence: CDR1 SGHRS, CDR2 YFSETQ. The CDR3 loop spans 14 amino acids. V was clipped by 7 bases and J by 2 bases; unmatched bases: 7. The CDR3 sequence is CASGRGGFTDTQYF. For the CDR3, the DNA is TGCGCCAGCGGACGCGGGGGATTCACAGATACGCAGTATTTT.

This clone showed up just a few times. The chain carries TRBV6-5 and TRBJ2-7, with a weak D call TRBD2 (5 bases). V was cut by 5 bases and J by 3 bases, with 8 bases left in between. The CDR3 is 12 residues long. Germline V gene sequence: CDR1 MNHEY, CDR2 SVGAGI. The CDR3 reads CASSHRDYEQYF. As DNA, the CDR3 is TGTGCCAGCAGTCACCGGGACTACGAGCAGTACTTC.